This is a list of T cell receptor beta chains from one sample in a study of blood T cell repertoires in COVID-19. Sequencing used immunoSEQ multiplex PCR; TCRdb keeps in-frame clones, though not all of them. The sample consists of 200,000 to 300,000 clones, 86% of them appearing once. Sequenced material: peripheral blood. The origin of the receptors is a man between 40 and 49 years old who had recovered from COVID-19. Each CDR3 is given with its conserved first and last residue. Each record gives: clone size, V gene, J gene, CDR3 protein. The size field is filled for only some rows; it gives once, few, many or a size class.

clone size: NA; V gene: TRBV5-5; J gene: TRBJ1-2; CDR3 protein: CASSWVTGTGGNSGGYTF
clone size: few; V gene: TRBV12-3/TRBV12-4; J gene: TRBJ2-1; CDR3 protein: CASSSKYNEQFF
clone size: few; V gene: TRBV5-4; J gene: TRBJ1-6; CDR3 protein: CASSLAPRGKGSPLHF
clone size: few; V gene: TRBV5-1; J gene: TRBJ1-1; CDR3 protein: CASRSDTEAFF
clone size: once; V gene: TRBV30; J gene: TRBJ2-5; CDR3 protein: CAWSVPGGTQYF
clone size: once; V gene: TRBV5-4; J gene: TRBJ2-1; CDR3 protein: CASSSPGGHEQFF
clone size: NA; V gene: TRBV12-3/TRBV12-4; J gene: TRBJ1-5; CDR3 protein: CASSFDRGQPQHF
clone size: NA; V gene: TRBV19; J gene: TRBJ1-3; CDR3 protein: CASSITRDFSSGNTIYF
clone size: NA; V gene: TRBV21-1; J gene: TRBJ2-1; CDR3 protein: CASTPQVGQTPPHKKNEQFF
clone size: NA; V gene: TRBV6-2/TRBV6-3; J gene: TRBJ2-2; CDR3 protein: CASSYLIGLALNTGELFF
clone size: NA; V gene: TRBV15; J gene: TRBJ1-1; CDR3 protein: CATSREGRHPKPEAFF
clone size: NA; V gene: TRBV7-9; J gene: TRBJ2-3; CDR3 protein: CASTLVRQGRYTQYF
clone size: NA; V gene: TRBV5-1; J gene: TRBJ2-1; CDR3 protein: CASSLEFAASYNEQFF
clone size: NA; V gene: TRBV7-2; J gene: TRBJ2-5; CDR3 protein: CASSLEISGGAWETQYF
clone size: few; V gene: TRBV12-5; J gene: TRBJ1-6; CDR3 protein: CASGTQGYSPLHF
clone size: NA; V gene: TRBV29-1; J gene: TRBJ1-1; CDR3 protein: CSVGLRLTEAFF
clone size: NA; V gene: TRBV23-1; J gene: TRBJ1-6; CDR3 protein: CASSRVPTTGSYNSPLHF
clone size: NA; V gene: TRBV5-1; J gene: TRBJ2-5; CDR3 protein: CASSEDTGGQLEETQYF
clone size: NA; V gene: TRBV6-4; J gene: TRBJ1-1; CDR3 protein: CAIPFSPREHTEAFF
clone size: NA; V gene: TRBV5-6; J gene: TRBJ2-5; CDR3 protein: CASSLGVGETQYF
clone size: NA; V gene: TRBV4-2; J gene: TRBJ1-2; CDR3 protein: CASSQRRVHYGYTF
clone size: NA; V gene: TRBV29-1; J gene: TRBJ2-7; CDR3 protein: CSVATNTYEQYF
clone size: NA; V gene: TRBV14; J gene: TRBJ2-1; CDR3 protein: CASSQGLAWNEQFF
clone size: NA; V gene: TRBV21-1; J gene: TRBJ2-1; CDR3 protein: CASSVSGGFHEQFF
clone size: NA; V gene: TRBV6-2/TRBV6-3; J gene: TRBJ2-7; CDR3 protein: CASSWSGAQTEKHF
clone size: once; V gene: TRBV6-5; J gene: TRBJ2-7; CDR3 protein: CASSLSGSGYEQYF
clone size: NA; V gene: TRBV9; J gene: TRBJ1-2; CDR3 protein: CASSDRDRGPYGYTF
clone size: NA; V gene: TRBV7-6; J gene: TRBJ1-4; CDR3 protein: CASSYRDSSQEKLFF
clone size: NA; V gene: TRBV4-2; J gene: TRBJ2-1; CDR3 protein: CASSQSPTNGGTRNEQFF
clone size: NA; V gene: TRBV5-1; J gene: TRBJ2-1; CDR3 protein: CASSGADRDLDNEQFF
clone size: NA; V gene: TRBV6-5; J gene: TRBJ1-6; CDR3 protein: CASSLAGGNNSPLHF
clone size: NA; V gene: TRBV5-4; J gene: TRBJ2-3; CDR3 protein: CASSFRRGTDTQYF
clone size: NA; V gene: TRBV6-2/TRBV6-3; J gene: TRBJ1-5; CDR3 protein: CASSRGRGGASNQPQHF
clone size: once; V gene: TRBV10-3; J gene: TRBJ2-5; CDR3 protein: CAISETRDSGSGTQYF
clone size: few; V gene: TRBV9; J gene: TRBJ2-3; CDR3 protein: CASSVEGSEVTDTQYF
clone size: NA; V gene: TRBV16; J gene: TRBJ2-5; CDR3 protein: CASSMPGQGSRATQYF
clone size: NA; V gene: TRBV14; J gene: TRBJ1-5; CDR3 protein: CASSQRGQPQHF
clone size: NA; V gene: TRBV14; J gene: TRBJ2-7; CDR3 protein: CASSQTPGTSGSNEQYF
clone size: once; V gene: TRBV7-9; J gene: TRBJ1-2; CDR3 protein: CASSLGASSGTF
clone size: NA; V gene: TRBV2; J gene: TRBJ1-1; CDR3 protein: CASSSYTEAFF
clone size: few; V gene: TRBV3-1/TRBV3-2; J gene: TRBJ2-5; CDR3 protein: CASSQVSLQETQYF
clone size: NA; V gene: TRBV27; J gene: TRBJ2-3; CDR3 protein: CASSVTVGTDTQYF
clone size: NA; V gene: TRBV7-7; J gene: TRBJ2-7; CDR3 protein: CASSSGTGKSYEQYF
clone size: NA; V gene: TRBV6-5; J gene: TRBJ2-7; CDR3 protein: CASSYSGLAAYEQYF
clone size: NA; V gene: TRBV2; J gene: TRBJ1-2; CDR3 protein: CASSEGTNYGYTF
clone size: NA; V gene: TRBV9; J gene: TRBJ2-5; CDR3 protein: CASSPPGETQYF
clone size: NA; V gene: TRBV19; J gene: TRBJ2-5; CDR3 protein: CASSSRRGEGETQYF
clone size: NA; V gene: TRBV5-4; J gene: TRBJ2-7; CDR3 protein: CASSGSPTYEQYF
clone size: NA; V gene: TRBV6-6; J gene: TRBJ1-3; CDR3 protein: CASSYAGSSGNTIYF
clone size: once; V gene: TRBV12-3/TRBV12-4; J gene: TRBJ2-3; CDR3 protein: CASSGTRDTQYF
clone size: NA; V gene: TRBV18; J gene: TRBJ2-7; CDR3 protein: CASSPGRQGWYEQYF
clone size: NA; V gene: TRBV10-3; J gene: TRBJ2-3; CDR3 protein: CAISPMDREGGPQYF
clone size: NA; V gene: TRBV6-5; J gene: TRBJ2-1; CDR3 protein: CASSYSGGGYNEQFF
clone size: NA; V gene: TRBV15; J gene: TRBJ1-5; CDR3 protein: CATSRGGNNQPQHF
clone size: NA; V gene: TRBV4-3; J gene: TRBJ1-1; CDR3 protein: CASSQDWRWISVAFF